A selection of T cell receptor beta chains follows, all from one sample in a study of T cells in Graves' hyperthyroidism and ophthalmopathy. In TCRdb, the multiplex PCR reads were re-called with MiXCR into one record per CDR3 protein. The data show roughly 300,000 distinct CDR3 sequences, more than 11% seen once. The sequenced sample was blood. All receptors derive from a woman in her thirties with Graves' hyperthyroidism. CDR3s include the opening cysteine and the closing phenylalanine or tryptophan. D genes are given only for firm matches. Some rows have no size entry. The others give once, few or many, or a class for an expanded clone.

NA | TRBJ1-5 | TRBV19 | TRBD1 | CASSPGTGGFNQPQHF | TGTGCCAGTAGTCCCGGGACAGGGGGTTTTAATCAGCCCCAGCATTTT
many | TRBJ1-2 | TRBV15 | NA | CATSRDLAGDGYTF | TGTGCCACCAGCAGAGATTTAGCAGGGGATGGCTACACCTTC
many | TRBJ2-2 | TRBV27 | TRBD2 | CASSLGTSGRSGELFF | TGTGCCAGCAGTCTCGGGACTAGCGGGAGGAGTGGGGAGCTGTTTTTT
many | TRBJ2-2 | TRBV6-1 | NA | CASSTVWVNTGELFF | TGTGCCAGCAGTACGGTATGGGTGAACACCGGGGAGCTGTTTTTT
few | TRBJ2-5 | TRBV28 | TRBD2 | CASRHTSEDRETQYF | TGTGCCAGCAGACATACTAGCGAAGATAGAGAGACCCAGTACTTC
few | TRBJ2-7 | TRBV9 | TRBD2 | CASSGTSGTSFFSGEQYF | TGTGCCAGCAGCGGCACGTCCGGGACTAGTTTTTTCTCGGGCGAGCAGTACTTC
NA | TRBJ1-2 | TRBV18 | NA | CASSPGRTDGYTF | TGTGCCAGCTCACCGGGGCGGACGGATGGCTACACCTTC
many | TRBJ2-1 | TRBV19 | NA | CATFSALGGEQFF | TGTGCCACTTTCTCGGCGTTGGGGGGTGAGCAGTTCTTC
many | TRBJ1-3 | TRBV2 | NA | CASSGGSPGNTIYF | TGTGCCAGCAGTGGGGGGAGTCCTGGAAACACCATATATTTT
many | TRBJ2-7 | TRBV20-1 | TRBD2 | CSAFTSGSPYEQYF | TGCAGTGCGTTCACTAGCGGGAGTCCCTACGAGCAGTACTTC
NA | TRBJ1-3 | TRBV9 | NA | CASSPRESSGNTIYF | TGTGCCAGCAGCCCGAGGGAGAGCTCTGGAAACACCATATATTTT
NA | TRBJ1-5 | TRBV19 | NA | CASIVSVSNQPQHF | TGTGCCAGTATCGTATCTGTGAGCAATCAGCCCCAGCATTTT
few | TRBJ2-7 | TRBV4-2 | NA | CASSQAPRAEQYF | TGTGCCAGCAGCCAAGCCCCGCGTGCGGAGCAGTACTTC
many | TRBJ2-7 | TRBV12-3/TRBV12-4 | NA | CASRGDGPTPYEQYF | TGTGCCAGCAGGGGAGACGGACCAACTCCCTACGAGCAGTACTTC
many | TRBJ2-7 | TRBV2 | TRBD1 | CASSFGQDVYEQYF | TGTGCCAGCAGCTTCGGACAGGACGTCTACGAGCAGTACTTC
many | TRBJ2-2 | TRBV28 | NA | CASSPPTRTGELFF | TGTGCCAGCAGTCCCCCGACCCGAACCGGGGAGCTGTTTTTT
many | TRBJ2-3 | TRBV3-1 | NA | CASSQVVGNTQYF | TGTGCCAGCAGCCAAGTCGTGGGGAATACGCAGTATTTT
NA | TRBJ2-5 | TRBV6-2/TRBV6-3 | TRBD2 | CASRRSGVGETQYF | TGTGCCAGCAGACGTAGCGGGGTCGGAGAGACCCAGTACTTC
many | TRBJ1-6 | TRBV7-9 | NA | CASSSTGQGYSPLHF | TGTGCCAGCAGCTCAACGGGGCAGGGTTATTCACCCCTCCACTTT
many | TRBJ2-7 | TRBV5-1 | NA | CASSLDPAEQSYEQYF | TGCGCCAGCAGCTTGGACCCAGCGGAACAGTCCTACGAGCAGTACTTC
many | TRBJ1-2 | TRBV28 | NA | CASRWDISMGYTF | TGTGCCAGCAGGTGGGACATCTCCATGGGCTACACCTTC
many | TRBJ2-7 | TRBV20-1 | NA | CSAPRWGNYEQYF | TGCAGTGCCCCCCGTTGGGGTAACTACGAGCAGTACTTC
NA | TRBJ2-7 | TRBV4-2 | TRBD2 | CASSLFGTSGYEQYF | TGTGCCAGCAGCCTCTTCGGGACTAGCGGCTACGAGCAGTACTTC
many | TRBJ2-7 | TRBV4-1 | TRBD1 | CASSRAGQGNYEQYF | TGCGCCAGCAGCCGCGCGGGACAGGGAAACTACGAGCAGTACTTC
few | TRBJ2-3 | TRBV24-1 | NA | CATSDYKGTQYF | TGTGCCACCAGTGACTATAAGGGTACGCAGTATTTT
NA | TRBJ2-1 | TRBV19 | NA | CASSARASGEQFF | TGTGCCAGTAGTGCCAGGGCCTCGGGTGAGCAGTTCTTC
few | TRBJ2-5 | TRBV6-1 | NA | CASSPHQGGTQYF | TGTGCCAGCAGTCCGCACCAAGGAGGGACCCAGTACTTC
NA | TRBJ2-5 | TRBV5-6 | NA | CASSLAWVLRETQYF | TGTGCCAGCAGCCTGGCTTGGGTTTTGCGGGAGACCCAGTACTTC
few | TRBJ2-7 | TRBV7-9 | TRBD2 | CASSQGWTGGPGEQYF | TGTGCCAGCAGCCAGGGGTGGACGGGAGGGCCGGGTGAGCAGTACTTC
many | TRBJ1-2 | TRBV11-2 | TRBD1 | CASSSAPGQGAVNYGYTF | TGTGCCAGCAGCTCAGCTCCGGGACAGGGGGCTGTTAACTATGGCTACACCTTC
many | TRBJ2-7 | TRBV11-2 | TRBD2 | CASSSIAGGITYEQYF | TGTGCCAGCAGCTCCATAGCGGGAGGGATCACCTACGAGCAGTACTTC
many | TRBJ1-5 | TRBV2 | NA | CASSEAGTLNQPQHF | TGTGCCAGCAGTGAAGCTGGGACACTTAATCAGCCCCAGCATTTT
few | TRBJ2-7 | TRBV20-1 | NA | CSARAQEGSGAYEQYF | TGCAGTGCTAGAGCCCAAGAAGGTAGCGGAGCCTACGAGCAGTACTTC
many | TRBJ2-2 | TRBV27 | NA | CASSLRAGELFF | TGTGCCAGCAGTTTAAGGGCCGGGGAGCTGTTTTTT
once | TRBJ2-2 | TRBV5-6 | NA | CASSTRYGELFF | TGTGCCAGCAGCACAAGATACGGGGAGCTGTTTTTT
many | TRBJ2-5 | TRBV28 | TRBD2 | CASSLPGTKETQYF | TGTGCCAGCAGTTTACCAGGGACTAAAGAGACCCAGTACTTC
many | TRBJ1-1 | TRBV9 | NA | CASSLGPGAEAFF | TGTGCCAGCAGCCTCGGACCAGGAGCTGAAGCTTTCTTT
few | TRBJ2-7 | TRBV11-2 | TRBD1 | CASSRQGISYEQYF | TGTGCCAGCAGTCGACAGGGGATCTCCTACGAGCAGTACTTC
many | TRBJ2-7 | TRBV11-2 | NA | CASSQTQGEQYF | TGTGCCAGCAGCCAGACCCAGGGGGAGCAGTACTTC
many | TRBJ1-2 | TRBV28 | NA | CASSFVGSFYGYTF | TGTGCCAGCAGTTTCGTTGGCTCCTTCTATGGCTACACCTTC
NA | TRBJ2-1 | TRBV18 | NA | CASSPRSGDSSYNEQFF | TGTGCCAGCTCACCGCGTAGCGGAGACAGCTCCTACAATGAGCAGTTCTTC
NA | TRBJ1-2 | TRBV7-2 | TRBD1 | CASSPTGVNYGYTF | TGTGCCAGCAGCCCAACAGGGGTTAACTATGGCTACACCTTC
NA | TRBJ2-5 | TRBV20-1 | NA | CSAAEEGTPQETQYF | TGCAGTGCGGCCGAGGAGGGGACTCCTCAAGAGACCCAGTACTTC
many | TRBJ1-2 | TRBV12-3/TRBV12-4 | NA | CASSFGRERGYTF | TGTGCCAGCAGTTTCGGGCGGGAGCGGGGCTACACCTTC
few | TRBJ2-1 | TRBV6-5 | NA | CASSFRQDYNEQFF | TGTGCCAGCAGTTTCCGACAAGATTACAATGAGCAGTTCTTC
many | TRBJ2-7 | TRBV20-1 | NA | CSATSSATVFDEQYF | TGCAGTGCTACGTCGTCCGCCACGGTGTTCGACGAGCAGTACTTC
once | TRBJ2-3 | TRBV3-1 | NA | CASSQDFTSLDTQYF | TGTGCCAGCAGCCAAGATTTTACTAGCCTGGATACGCAGTATTTT
many | TRBJ2-3 | TRBV20-1 | TRBD2 | CSAETVSSGTQASADTQYF | TGCAGTGCCGAGACTGTATCTAGCGGGACGCAGGCAAGCGCAGATACGCAGTATTTT
many | TRBJ1-5 | TRBV12-3/TRBV12-4 | NA | CASSLGGRRSNQPQHF | TGTGCCAGCAGTTTGGGTGGAAGGAGGAGCAATCAGCCCCAGCATTTT
many | TRBJ1-5 | TRBV29-1 | NA | CSVGEGGNQPQHF | TGCAGCGTTGGAGAAGGCGGCAATCAGCCCCAGCATTTT
NA | TRBJ2-7 | TRBV4-1 | NA | CASSPRPIVAYEQYF | TGCGCCAGCAGCCCCCGTCCCATCGTCGCCTACGAGCAGTACTTC
many | TRBJ2-1 | TRBV28 | NA | CASSLISSNEQFF | TGTGCCAGCAGTTTAATTAGTTCCAATGAGCAGTTCTTC
many | TRBJ2-2 | TRBV28 | NA | CASITGSGELFF | TGTGCCAGCATAACAGGGAGTGGGGAGCTGTTTTTT
NA | TRBJ1-5 | TRBV2 | NA | CASAEEYSNQPQHF | TGTGCCAGCGCAGAGGAGTATAGCAATCAGCCCCAGCATTTT